Listed below are T cell receptor beta chains from one sample, sequenced in a study of blood T cells in healthy people across ages. TCRdb passed the 5' RACE reads through MiXCR, listing each CDR3 protein once. The table has 800,000 to 900,000 distinct CDR3 sequences, under 80% seen once. Material: blood. The receptors were gathered from a man aged 25-45 years in good health. The CDR3 runs from the conserved cysteine through the conserved F or W. D genes are given only for firm matches. The size entry is marked missing in some rows and otherwise reads once, few, many or a size class.

>.|14|TRBJ2-3|TRBV20-1|.
CSAESGGRGDTQYF
TGCAGTGCCGAATCCGGGGGGCGGGGAGATACGCAGTATTTT
>.|15|TRBJ2-5|TRBV6-2/TRBV6-3|few
CASRGYRADQETQYF
TGTGCCAGCAGAGGATACAGGGCTGATCAAGAGACCCAGTACTTC
>.|15|TRBJ2-5|TRBV12-3/TRBV12-4|.
CASSLSGTGIETQYF
TGTGCCAGCAGTTTATCCGGGACTGGGATAGAGACCCAGTACTTC
>.|12|TRBJ2-7|TRBV2|.
CASSETVSEQYF
TGTGCCAGCAGTGAGACAGTCTCCGAGCAGTACTTC
>.|14|TRBJ1-4|TRBV12-3/TRBV12-4|.
CASSPGPTNEKLFF
TGTGCCAGCAGCCCGGGGCCAACTAATGAAAAACTGTTTTTT
>.|15|TRBJ2-7|TRBV10-3|.
CAIRDGKGLRYEQYF
TGTGCCATCAGGGATGGGAAGGGGTTACGGTACGAGCAGTACTTC
>.|16|TRBJ2-2|TRBV5-1|.
CASSSTTRVSTGELFF
TGCGCCAGCAGCTCTACGACGCGGGTCTCCACCGGGGAGCTGTTTTTT
>TRBD2|15|TRBJ2-3|TRBV29-1|few
CSVRAGLAGSDTQYF
TGCAGCGTTCGGGCCGGACTAGCGGGGTCAGATACGCAGTATTTT
>.|11|TRBJ2-5|TRBV27|.
CAGRGGETQYF
TGTGCCGGCAGGGGGGGTGAGACCCAGTACTTC
>TRBD2|17|TRBJ2-3|TRBV4-1|.
CASSQDFQRGGSGTQYF
TGCGCCAGCAGCCAAGATTTCCAGCGGGGGGGCTCCGGTACGCAGTATTTT
>TRBD2|18|TRBJ2-1|TRBV7-2|.
CASSSKLGLAASYNEQFF
TGTGCCAGCAGCTCGAAATTGGGACTAGCGGCCTCCTACAATGAGCAGTTCTTC
>.|16|TRBJ2-3|TRBV9|.
CASSVEGGGIEDTQYF
TGTGCCAGCAGCGTAGAGGGTGGCGGGATCGAAGATACGCAGTATTTT
>.|14|TRBJ2-3|TRBV6-5|.
CASNLASGTDTQYF
TGTGCCAGTAACCTAGCCTCTGGGACAGATACGCAGTATTTT
>TRBD1|14|TRBJ1-2|TRBV7-3|.
CASSTGAGASGYTF
TGTGCCAGCAGCACAGGGGCAGGGGCTTCTGGCTACACCTTC